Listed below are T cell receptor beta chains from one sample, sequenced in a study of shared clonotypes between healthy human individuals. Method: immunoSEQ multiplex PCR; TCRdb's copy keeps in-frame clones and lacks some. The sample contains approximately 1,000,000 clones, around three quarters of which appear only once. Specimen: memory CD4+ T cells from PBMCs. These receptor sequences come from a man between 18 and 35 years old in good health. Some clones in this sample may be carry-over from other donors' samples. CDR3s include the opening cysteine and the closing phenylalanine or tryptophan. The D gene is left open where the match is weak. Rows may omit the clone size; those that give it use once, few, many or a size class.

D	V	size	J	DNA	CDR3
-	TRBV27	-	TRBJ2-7	TGTGCCAGCAGTTCCGCTCCCGGGACATCACCCCTGCCTTACGAGCAGTACTTC	CASSSAPGTSPLPYEQYF
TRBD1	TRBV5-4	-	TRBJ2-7	TGTGCCAGCAGCTCGCGGACAGGGAACTACGAGCAGTACTTC	CASSSRTGNYEQYF
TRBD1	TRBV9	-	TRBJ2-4	TGTGCCAGCAGCGTAAAAGGGACAGGGAGGGACATTCAGTACTTC	CASSVKGTGRDIQYF
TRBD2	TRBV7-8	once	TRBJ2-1	TGTGCCAGCAGCTTAGAGGGTGGACTAGCGGGGAACAATGAGCAGTTCTTC	CASSLEGGLAGNNEQFF
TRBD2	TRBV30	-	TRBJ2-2	TGTGCCTGGAGTGTAAGGCTAGCGGGAGTCGTGGAGCTGTTTTTT	CAWSVRLAGVVELFF
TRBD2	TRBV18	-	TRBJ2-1	TGTGCCAGCTCACGGACTAGCGGGAGGAATGAGCAGTTCTTC	CASSRTSGRNEQFF
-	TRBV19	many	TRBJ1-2	TGTGCCAGTAGTACCCCGACGCTTTCCTATGGCTACACCTTC	CASSTPTLSYGYTF
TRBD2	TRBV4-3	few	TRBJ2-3	TGCGCCAGCAGCCAAGCATCTAGCGGAAGCACAGATACGCAGTATTTT	CASSQASSGSTDTQYF
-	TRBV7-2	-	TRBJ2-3	TGTGCCAGCAGCTTAGCGAGATGGGATACGCAGTATTTT	CASSLARWDTQYF
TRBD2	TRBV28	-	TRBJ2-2	TGTGCCAGCAGTTTACCTCTAGCGGGAGGGCCCCAAACCGGGGAGCTGTTTTTT	CASSLPLAGGPQTGELFF
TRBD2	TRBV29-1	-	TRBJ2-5	TGCAGCGTAGGACTAGCGGGAGCTGAGACCCAGTACTTC	CSVGLAGAETQYF
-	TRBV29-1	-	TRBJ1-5	TGCAGCGTTCTGTATCAGAGCAATCAGCCCCAGCATTTT	CSVLYQSNQPQHF
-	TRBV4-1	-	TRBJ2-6	TGCGCCAGCAGCCAAGTGGGGGCTGGGGCCAACGTCCTGACTTTC	CASSQVGAGANVLTF
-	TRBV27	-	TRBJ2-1	TGTGCCAGCAGTCCTAGCAGAAGCTACAATGAGCAGTTCTTC	CASSPSRSYNEQFF
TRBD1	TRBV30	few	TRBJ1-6	TGTGCCTGGAGTGTACTAGGGACAGCCAATTCACCCCTCCACTTT	CAWSVLGTANSPLHF
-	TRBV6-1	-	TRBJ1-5	TGTGCCAGCAGTGAAAGAGAGGGCTACTGGGCCCAGCATTTT	CASSEREGYWAQHF
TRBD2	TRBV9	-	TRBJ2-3	TGTGCCAGCAGCGTATCGGCTAGCGGGACTAGCACAGATACGCAGTATTTT	CASSVSASGTSTDTQYF
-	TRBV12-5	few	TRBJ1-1	TGTGCTAGTGGTTTCGCAGGGGAAGCTTTCTTT	CASGFAGEAFF
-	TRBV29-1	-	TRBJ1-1	TGCAGCGCCCTGGGCAGCCACGTGAACACTGAAGCTTTCTTT	CSALGSHVNTEAFF
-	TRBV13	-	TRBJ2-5	TGTGCCAGCAGCTCAAGACGGGAGGAGACCCAGTACTTC	CASSSRREETQYF
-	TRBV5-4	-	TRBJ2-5	TGTGCCAGCAGCAAGACGCAAGAGACCCAGTACTTC	CASSKTQETQYF
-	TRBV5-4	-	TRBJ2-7	TGTGCCAGCAGCTTGGCCGGGCTGGGCGAGCAGTACTTC	CASSLAGLGEQYF
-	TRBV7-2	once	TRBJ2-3	TGTGCCAGCAGCTTAGAAAACACAGATACGCAGTATTTT	CASSLENTDTQYF
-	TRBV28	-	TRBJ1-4	TGTGCCAGCAGTCCTCGGGCCCAGAATGAAAAACTGTTTTTT	CASSPRAQNEKLFF
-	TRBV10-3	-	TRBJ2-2	TGTGCCATCGAAAAAACCAGGAACACCGGGGAGCTGTTTTTT	CAIEKTRNTGELFF
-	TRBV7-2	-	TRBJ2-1	TGTGCCAGCAGCGCACAGGTGAACTACAATGAGCAGTTCTTC	CASSAQVNYNEQFF
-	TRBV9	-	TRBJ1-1	TGTGCCAGCAGCCCCCTATCCATGAACACTGAAGCTTTCTTT	CASSPLSMNTEAFF
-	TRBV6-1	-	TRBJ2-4	TGTGCCAGCAGTGAAGCAAGGGTCCAAAACATTCAGTACTTC	CASSEARVQNIQYF
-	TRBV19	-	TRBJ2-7	TGTGCCAGTAGTATCGGCTCAACAGGGAACTACGAGCAGTACTTC	CASSIGSTGNYEQYF
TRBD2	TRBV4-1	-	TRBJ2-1	TGCGCCAGCAGGGGAGCGGGAGGGCCCTCGGGTGAGCAGTTCTTC	CASRGAGGPSGEQFF
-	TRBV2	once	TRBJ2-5	TGTGCCAGCACGTATTCGGGAGCTGAAGAGACCCAGTACTTC	CASTYSGAEETQYF
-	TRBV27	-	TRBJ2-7	TGTGCCAGCAGTTTACGAGCCGGGGGCTCGGTCGGACAGACTTCCTACGAGCAGTACTTC	CASSLRAGGSVGQTSYEQYF
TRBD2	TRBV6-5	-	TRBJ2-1	TGTGCCAGCTCCGGGCGGCGGGAGCTCTCCCGTGAGCAGTTCTTC	CASSGRRELSREQFF
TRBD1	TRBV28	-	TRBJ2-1	TGTGCCAGCAGTCCCGACAGGGGGCGGGGTGGCAATGAGCAGTTCTTC	CASSPDRGRGGNEQFF
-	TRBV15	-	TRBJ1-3	TGTGCCACCACCGCGGGGGTTGGTGGAAACACCATATATTTT	CATTAGVGGNTIYF
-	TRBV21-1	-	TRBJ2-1	TGTGCCAGCAGCGGAGCGGACGGGATGACTAGCGGGAGACTGGATGAGCAGTTCTTC	CASSGADGMTSGRLDEQFF
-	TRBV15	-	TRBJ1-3	TGTGCCACCAGCAGAGGGTTCCGGGCAGCGATAAACACCATATATTTT	CATSRGFRAAINTIYF
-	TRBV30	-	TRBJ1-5	TGTGCCTGGAGTAGGGGTGGCGGGGGTCTTGCTCAGCCCCAGCATTTT	CAWSRGGGGLAQPQHF
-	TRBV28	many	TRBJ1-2	TGTGCCAGCACCTCTCTGGGGCCTAACTATGGCTACACCTTC	CASTSLGPNYGYTF
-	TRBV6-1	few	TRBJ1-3	TGTGCCAGCAGTGAACCAGGACAATTTGGAAACACCATATATTTT	CASSEPGQFGNTIYF
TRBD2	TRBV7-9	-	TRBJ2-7	TGTGCCAGCAGCTTGGAGGCGGGAGGCGAGCAGTACTTC	CASSLEAGGEQYF
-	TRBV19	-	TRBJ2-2	TGTGCCAGTAGTTCCCAGGGTTTCACCGGGGAGCTGTTTTTT	CASSSQGFTGELFF
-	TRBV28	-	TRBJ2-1	TGTGCCAGCAGGAGTCGGGCGGAGCTATTCTTC	CASRSRAELFF
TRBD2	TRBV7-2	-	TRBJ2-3	TGTGCCAGCAGCTCGATGAGCGGGAGAGAGGGTACGCAGTATTTT	CASSSMSGREGTQYF
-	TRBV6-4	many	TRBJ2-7	TGTGCCAGCATTGCGGCCCCATACGAGCAGTACTTC	CASIAAPYEQYF
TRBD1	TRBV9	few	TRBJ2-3	TGTGCCAGCAGCGCGAAGACAGGGGGCGAGACAGATACGCAGTATTTT	CASSAKTGGETDTQYF
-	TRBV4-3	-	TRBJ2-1	TGCGCCAGCAGCCAAGATCGCGGGAACCGCGCCAGGGAGCAGTTCTTC	CASSQDRGNRAREQFF